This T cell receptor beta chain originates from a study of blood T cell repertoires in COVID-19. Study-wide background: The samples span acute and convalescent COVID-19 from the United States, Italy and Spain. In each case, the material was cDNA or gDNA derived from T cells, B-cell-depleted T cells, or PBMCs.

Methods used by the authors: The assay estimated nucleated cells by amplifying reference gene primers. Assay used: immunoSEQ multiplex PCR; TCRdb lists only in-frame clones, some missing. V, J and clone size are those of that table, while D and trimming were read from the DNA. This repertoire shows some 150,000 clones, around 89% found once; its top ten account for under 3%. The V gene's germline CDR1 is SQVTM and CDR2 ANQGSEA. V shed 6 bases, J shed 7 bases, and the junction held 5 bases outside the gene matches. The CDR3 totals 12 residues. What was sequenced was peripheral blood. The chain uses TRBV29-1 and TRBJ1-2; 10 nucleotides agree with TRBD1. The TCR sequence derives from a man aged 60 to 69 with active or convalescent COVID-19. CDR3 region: CSVMTGGRGYTF. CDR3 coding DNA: TGCAGCGTCATGACAGGGGGCCGTGGCTACACCTTC. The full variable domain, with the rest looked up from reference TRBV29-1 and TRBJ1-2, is SAVISQKPSRDICQRGTSLTIQCQVDSQVTMMFWYRQQPGQSLTLIATANQGSEATYESGFVIDKFPISRPNLTFSTLTVSNMSPEDSSIYLCSVMTGGRGYTFGSGTRLTVV.